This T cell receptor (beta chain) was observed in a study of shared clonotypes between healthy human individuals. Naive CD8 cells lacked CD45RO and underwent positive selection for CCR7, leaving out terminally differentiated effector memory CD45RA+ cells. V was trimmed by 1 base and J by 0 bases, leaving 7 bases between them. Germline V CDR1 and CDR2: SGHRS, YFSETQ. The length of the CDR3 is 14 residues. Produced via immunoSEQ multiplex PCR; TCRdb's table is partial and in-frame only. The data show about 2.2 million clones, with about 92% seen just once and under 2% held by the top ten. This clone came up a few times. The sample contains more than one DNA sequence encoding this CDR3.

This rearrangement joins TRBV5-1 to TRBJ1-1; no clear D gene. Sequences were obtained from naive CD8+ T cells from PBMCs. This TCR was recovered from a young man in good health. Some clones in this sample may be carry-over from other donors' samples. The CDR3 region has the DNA TGCGCCAGCAGCTTGACTGGATTGAACACTGAAGCTTTCTTT. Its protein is CASSLTGLNTEAFF. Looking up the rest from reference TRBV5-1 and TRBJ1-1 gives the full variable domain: KAGVTQTPRYLIKTRGQQVTLSCSPISGHRSVSWYQQTPGQGLQFLFEYFSETQRNKGNFPGRFSGRQFSNSRSEMNVSTLELGDSALYLCASSLTGLNTEAFFGQGTRLTVV.